This passage covers 27 T cell receptor beta chains from one sample sequenced in a study of blood T cell repertoires in COVID-19. Produced via immunoSEQ multiplex PCR; TCRdb's table is partial and in-frame only. Among about 140,000 clones, 80% to 85% were seen once, and the ten largest hold around 9.5%. The sequenced sample consisted of peripheral blood. These receptors all come from a man aged 30-40 years with COVID-19, enrolled during active disease.

The J gene is TRBJ2-5, the V gene TRBV4-3; 7 bases match TRBD2. The CDR3 covers 15 residues. V lost 4 bases to trimming and J lost 4 bases; unmatched junction nucleotides: 9. Germline assignment: CDR1 LGHNA and CDR2 YSLEER. The CDR3 protein is CASSRMGGSGETQYF. CDR3 coding DNA: TGCGCCAGCAGCCGGATGGGCGGGAGTGGAGAGACCCAGTACTTC.

The sample holds one count of this clone. The chain has TRBV19 and TRBJ2-4; 16 bases map to TRBD2. Germline assignment: CDR1 LNHDA and CDR2 SQIVND (reference sequence). This CDR3 comprises 18 residues. Trimming at V came to 6 bases and at J to 0 bases, leaving 5 bases not matched to a gene. The CDR3 DNA reads as TGTGCCAGTAGACAGGGACTAGCGGGAGGGATAGCCAAAAACATTCAGTACTTC. This gives the protein CASRQGLAGGIAKNIQYF.

This clone appeared once. The chain is built from TRBV20-1 and TRBJ2-7; D is possibly TRBD1 (5 bases). There are 12 residues in the CDR3. Between the trimmed V and J ends, which lost 3 bases and 5 bases, there was a span of 11 bases. CDR1 and CDR2 from the germline V gene are DFQATT and SNEGSKA (reference sequence). CDR3 coding DNA: TGCAGTGCTAGTTATCAGGGTCACGAGCAGTACTTC. Translation gives CSASYQGHEQYF.

In DNA, the CDR3 is TGTGCCAGCAGCATAGCGGGAGGCAGCTATGAGCAGTTCTTC. It encodes CASSIAGGSYEQFF. The chain combines TRBV28 with TRBJ2-1; TRBD2 aligns across 10 bases. CDR1 MDHEN and CDR2 SYDVKM come from the germline V gene. Germline trimming cut 6 bases from V and 8 bases from J; bases unmatched to any gene: 7. The CDR3 runs 14 residues.

The chain carries TRBV28 and TRBJ2-1, with 8 bases that match TRBD2. V gave up 6 bases and J gave up 3 bases; unmatched junction bases: 7. CDR1 is MDHEN and CDR2 is SYDVKM in the germline V gene. The CDR3 is made up of 15 amino acids. The CDR3 is CASRVVLAVYNEQFF. In DNA form, the CDR3 reads TGTGCCAGCAGGGTAGTACTAGCGGTCTACAATGAGCAGTTCTTC. The complete variable domain, with remaining parts taken from reference TRBV28 and TRBJ2-1, reads DVKVTQSSRYLVKRTGEKVFLECVQDMDHENMFWYRQDPGLGLRLIYFSYDVKMKEKGDIPEGYSVSREKKERFSLILESASTNQTSMYLCASRVVLAVYNEQFFGPGTRLTVL.

V is TRBV29-1 and J is TRBJ2-3; no reliable D call. The CDR3 runs 13 residues. V gave up 7 bases and J gave up 6 bases, with 17 bases separating them. Germline CDR1 reads SQVTM; CDR2 reads ANQGSEA. CDR3: CSEYRRHKDTQYF. The CDR3, as DNA: TGCAGCGAATATCGGCGGCACAAGGATACGCAGTATTTT.

V usage is TRBV19 and J usage is TRBJ2-1; 10 bases are shared with TRBD2. CDR3 length: 16 amino acids. Germline assignment: CDR1 LNHDA and CDR2 SQIVND (reference sequence). After removal of 10 bases from V and 1 base from J, the junction contained 10 bases not matched to a gene. CDR3 protein: CATQDSGLASYNEQFF. The CDR3 nucleotides read TGTGCCACTCAAGATTCGGGACTAGCGTCCTACAATGAGCAGTTCTTC.

V usage is TRBV28 and J usage is TRBJ2-3; 8 positions match TRBD2. The CDR3 length is 16 residues. CDR1 MDHEN and CDR2 SYDVKM come from the germline V gene. Losses at the gene ends were 5 bases for V and 8 bases for J; bases not matched to a gene: 15. CDR3 DNA sequence: TGTGCCAGCAGTGCCGGGAGGGTCATCTCGAGGGGTACGCAGTATTTT. It translates to CASSAGRVISRGTQYF.

The chain uses TRBV5-6 and TRBJ2-7; 7 bases fit TRBD1. The germline V gene has CDR1 SGHDT and CDR2 YYEEEE. Unmatched junction bases numbered 7, after V lost 4 bases and J lost 0 bases. CDR3 size: 15 residues. For the CDR3, the DNA is TGTGCCAGCAGCCCCCTCGGGACAGCCTCCTACGAGCAGTACTTC. Translation gives CASSPLGTASYEQYF.

In this sample, this clone is medium-sized. The CDR3 loop reads CAGGTRGTGELFF. In DNA form, the CDR3 reads TGTGCCGGGGGGACCAGGGGGACCGGGGAGCTGTTTTTT. V and J are TRBV6-5 and TRBJ2-2; tentatively, D is TRBD1 (7 bases). Germline values: CDR1 MNHEY, CDR2 SVGAGI. The ends were cut back, 11 bases at V and 5 bases at J, with 15 bases in the middle. The CDR3 has 13 residues.

V is TRBV27 and J is TRBJ1-5; D might be TRBD1 (6 bases). There are 16 residues in the CDR3. Germline V gene data show CDR1 as MNHEY and CDR2 as SMNVEV (reference sequence). V lost 2 bases and J lost 2, with 13 bases in between. The CDR3 DNA reads as TGTGCCAGCAGTTTACAGGGGAAATTGCGCAATCAGCCCCAGCATTTT. Its protein product is CASSLQGKLRNQPQHF.

The rearrangement uses TRBV11-2 and TRBJ2-7, with TRBD2 matching over 11 bases. Losses at the gene ends were 3 bases for V and 0 bases for J; bases not matched to a gene: 7. The V gene's germline CDR1 is SGHAT and CDR2 FQNNGV. The CDR3 is 17 amino acids. CDR3 region: CASSLGSGLAGSYEQYF. As DNA, the CDR3 is TGTGCCAGCAGCTTGGGCAGCGGACTAGCGGGCTCCTACGAGCAGTACTTC.

The CDR3 nucleotides are TGTGCCAGCAGCGGACAGCTGGGGACTGAAGCTTTCTTT. It is translated as CASSGQLGTEAFF. This chain connects TRBV28 to TRBJ1-1, with D maybe TRBD1 (6 bases). This CDR3 contains 13 residues. Germline CDR1 and CDR2: MDHEN and SYDVKM. With 6 bases removed from V and 5 bases from J, the gap between germline ends came to 13 bases.

This sequence joins TRBV7-2 and TRBJ2-3, with 7 bases that match TRBD2. The CDR3 sequence is 14 residues long. Per the germline V gene, CDR1 is SGHTA and CDR2 is FQGNSA. Trimming at V came to 4 bases and at J to 5 bases, leaving 6 bases not matched to a gene. CDR3 sequence (DNA): TGTGCCAGCAGCTCAAGGCGGGAGCAAGATACGCAGTATTTT. It codes for CASSSRREQDTQYF.

The sample holds a few counts of this clone. CDR3 nucleotide sequence: TGTGCCAGCTCCCTAGCGGGGGTGAACACTGAAGCTTTCTTT. Residues: CASSLAGVNTEAFF. The chain uses TRBV18 and TRBJ1-1; TRBD1 might be the D (5 bases). Germline V gives CDR1 KGHSH, CDR2 LQKENI. The length of the CDR3 is 14 residues. Trimming shortened V by 6 bases and J by 0 bases, and 11 bases separated the two germline ends.

This sequence joins TRBV5-1 and TRBJ1-1, with TRBD1 identical over 8 bases. With V trimmed by 3 bases and J by 0 bases, 4 bases remained unmatched. From germline, CDR1 is SGHRS and CDR2 YFSETQ. The CDR3 runs 15 residues. The CDR3 protein is CASSWSGGLNTEAFF. The CDR3 DNA reads TGCGCCAGCAGCTGGTCAGGGGGCCTGAACACTGAAGCTTTCTTT.

This clone was picked up one time. The chain employs TRBV19 and TRBJ2-7, with TRBD1 as a possible D gene (5 bases). The germline V and J ends were trimmed by 5 bases and 0 bases, with 11 bases remaining between them. CDR3 size: 14 residues. Germline V gene lookup returns CDR1 LNHDA and CDR2 SQIVND (reference sequence). The CDR3 DNA reads as TGTGCCAGTAGTCGCACAGGCGGCTCCTACGAGCAGTACTTC. Its protein product is CASSRTGGSYEQYF.

The chain employs TRBV11-2 and TRBJ2-1; 10 nucleotides line up with TRBD1. Germline CDR1 reads SGHAT; CDR2 reads FQNNGV. The CDR3 consists of 15 residues. With 3 bases clipped from V and 7 bases from J, the junction kept 6 bases outside the gene matches. The CDR3 DNA follows: TGTGCCAGCAGCTTCTCTGGACAGGGGGGGAATGAGCAGTTCTTC. Translation gives CASSFSGQGGNEQFF.

In its sample, this clone was seen a few times. V and J are TRBV9 and TRBJ1-5, with 8 positions matching TRBD1. Germline CDR1 is SGDLS and CDR2 is YYNGEE. The ends lost 4 bases at V and 3 bases at J; junction bases unmatched: 3. CDR3 length: 14 residues. The CDR3 spells CASSQGAVNQPQHF. CDR3 sequence (DNA): TGTGCCAGCAGCCAGGGGGCAGTCAATCAGCCCCAGCATTTT.

The sample holds one count of this clone. The chain carries TRBV5-1 and TRBJ2-7; TRBD1 matches at 9 bases. The CDR3 is 14 residues long. Unmatched junction bases numbered 2, after V lost 2 bases and J lost 2 bases. Germline V CDR1 and CDR2: SGHRS, YFSETQ. The CDR3 sequence is CASSLWTGAYEQYF. As DNA, the CDR3 is TGCGCCAGCAGCTTATGGACAGGGGCCTACGAGCAGTACTTC.

This clone was seen only once. CDR3 amino acids: CASSIPGDTETQYF. DNA of the CDR3: TGTGCCAGTAGTATACCGGGAGACACGGAGACCCAGTACTTC. This chain links TRBV19 with TRBJ2-5; D might be TRBD2 (6 bases). With 2 bases removed from V and 5 bases from J, the gap between germline ends came to 12 bases. Germline V gene lookup returns CDR1 LNHDA and CDR2 SQIVND (reference sequence). This CDR3 has 14 residues.

A word on this clone: This sample also contains other DNA sequences that code for the same CDR3. This rearrangement joins TRBV6-5 to TRBJ2-7; no clear D gene. V was cut by 2 bases and J by 0 bases, with 8 bases left in between. The CDR3 consists of 14 residues. Germline CDR1 reads MNHEY; CDR2 reads SVGAGI. The chain's CDR3 is CASSYGRSSYEQYF. The CDR3 DNA follows: TGTGCCAGCAGTTACGGGCGAAGCTCCTACGAGCAGTACTTC.

The CDR3 region is CASSQPDRGQGEQYF. CDR3 in DNA: TGTGCCAGCAGCCAGCCCGACAGGGGGCAAGGCGAGCAGTACTTC. The rearrangement links TRBV3-1 (or the pseudogene TRBV3-2) to TRBJ2-7; 10 nucleotides match TRBD1. CDR1 is LGHDT and CDR2 is YNNKEL in the germline V gene (reference sequence). The junction had 8 bases not matched to a gene; V was cut back by 3 bases and J by 6 bases. This CDR3 comprises 15 residues.

The chain combines TRBV7-9 with TRBJ2-7; no firm D call. CDR3 size: 16 residues. Trimming removed 1 base from V and 0 bases from J, with 13 bases in between. Germline CDR1 and CDR2: SEHNR and FQNEAQ (reference sequence). The chain's CDR3 is CASSLVLSGYSYEQYF. The CDR3 nucleotides read TGTGCCAGCAGCTTAGTACTGTCAGGATACTCCTACGAGCAGTACTTC.

The chain carries TRBV2 and TRBJ2-5; the match to TRBD2 covers 10 bases. J gave up 9 bases and V 7 bases, and 11 bases lay outside the gene matches. This CDR3 comprises 14 residues. The germline CDR1 and CDR2 sequences are SNHLY and FYNNEI. CDR3 amino acids: CASNTLAGEIAQYF. The CDR3 DNA reads TGTGCCAGCAACACCCTAGCGGGAGAGATTGCCCAGTACTTC.

This rearrangement joins TRBV5-4 to TRBJ2-7; perhaps TRBD1 as D (5 bases). The CDR3 length is 13 residues. CDR1 is SGHNT, CDR2 YYREEE, per germline (reference sequence). V dropped 5 bases and J dropped 3 bases, with 12 bases sitting between them. Here the CDR3 reads CASSRVDSYEQYF. The CDR3 coding sequence is TGTGCCAGCAGTCGAGTTGACAGCTACGAGCAGTACTTC.

The V call is TRBV4-3, the J call TRBJ2-3; 9 bases are a match to TRBD2. The CDR3 spans 16 residues. The junction had 7 bases not matched to a gene; V was cut back by 0 bases and J by 6 bases. Per the germline V gene, CDR1 is LGHNA and CDR2 is YSLEER. CDR3 DNA sequence: TGCGCCAGCAGCCAAGATACGGCGGGAGGGGCGGATACGCAGTATTTT. Translation gives CASSQDTAGGADTQYF.